The 22 T cell receptor beta chains in this list originate from one sample, sequenced in a study of CD8 T cells in Susac syndrome. Random hexamers were used to reverse transcribe an amount of roughly 0.45 to 1 ug RNA. TCRdb reanalysed the immunoSEQ multiplex PCR reads using MiXCR and keeps one entry per CDR3 protein. The sample yields around 130,000 distinct CDR3 sequences, about 93% seen once. Sequencing was done on a sample of CD4+ T cells from PBMCs. These receptors came from a human donor in good health.

This chain connects TRBV4-2 to TRBJ1-5; possibly TRBD1 for D (5 bases). This CDR3 is built from 15 residues. Trimming pared 2 bases from V and 0 bases from J, leaving 8 bases between. The germline V gene encodes CDR1 LGHNA and CDR2 YNFKEQ. CDR3 region: CASSQMGDSNQPQHF. CDR3 nucleotides: TGTGCCAGCAGCCAAATGGGGGATAGCAATCAGCCCCAGCATTTT.

CDR3 region: CASRPLGSSTDTQYF. The CDR3 DNA reads as TGTGCCAGCAGACCGCTCGGTTCTAGCACAGATACGCAGTATTTT. The rearrangement uses TRBV28 and TRBJ2-3; D unclear. CDR1 and CDR2 (germline): MDHEN, SYDVKM. V lost 6 bases to trimming and J lost 0 bases, with 13 bases between them. CDR3 length: 15 residues.

This chain uses TRBV7-9 with TRBJ2-6; D unclear. The germline gives CDR1 SEHNR, CDR2 FQNEAQ (reference sequence). There are 16 residues in the CDR3. Trimming pared 4 bases from V and 0 bases from J, leaving 10 bases between. CDR3 region: CASSSARSSGANVLTF. For the CDR3, the DNA is TGTGCCAGCAGCTCGGCACGGAGCTCTGGGGCCAACGTCCTGACTTTC.

The chain combines TRBV6-2 or TRBV6-3 with TRBJ2-7; TRBD1 agrees at 7 bases. The CDR3 is made up of 14 amino acids. The J segment lost 7 bases and the V segment lost 5 bases, leaving 11 bases of the junction unmatched. Germline assignment: CDR1 MNHEY and CDR2 SVGEGT. CDR3 sequence reads: CASSHRQGSGEQYF. For the CDR3, the DNA is TGTGCCAGCAGTCACCGACAGGGATCCGGAGAGCAGTACTTC.

This chain links TRBV28 with TRBJ2-3, with 7 bases aligning to TRBD2. V dropped 4 bases and J dropped 0; count of bases not matched to a gene: 10. CDR1 is MDHEN, CDR2 SYDVKM, per germline. This CDR3 is built from 17 residues. CDR3 DNA: TGTGCCAGCAGTTCCCCGACTAGCCCGACCAGCACAGATACGCAGTATTTT. It yields the protein CASSSPTSPTSTDTQYF.

This clonotype was picked up one time. The chain is built from TRBV30 and TRBJ2-7; no clear D gene. The V gene lost 1 base and the J gene lost 8 bases, with 9 bases spanning the gap. CDR1 is GTSNPN, CDR2 SVGIG, per germline (reference sequence). The CDR3 consists of 11 residues. The CDR3 DNA follows: TGTGCCTGGAGTGGTAGGGCTCAGCAGTACTTC. This sequence encodes CAWSGRAQQYF.

The chain combines TRBV5-1 with TRBJ1-1; TRBD1 is a possible D gene (5 bases). Between the trimmed V and J ends, which lost 3 bases and 5 bases, there was a span of 11 bases. Germline CDR1 reads SGHRS; CDR2 reads YFSETQ. This CDR3 is built from 13 residues. CDR3 amino acids: CASSSSRGTEAFF. In DNA form, the CDR3 reads TGCGCCAGCAGCTCGAGTAGGGGAACTGAAGCTTTCTTT.

The chain links TRBV7-8 to TRBJ2-1; 11 bases fit TRBD1. Germline values: CDR1 SGHVS, CDR2 FQNEAQ. This CDR3 is 13 amino acids long. The V gene end was trimmed by 6 bases and the J gene end by 10 bases; junction bases not matched to a gene: 5. The CDR3 DNA reads as TGTGCCAGCAGGGACAGGGGGCCCGGGGAGCAGTTCTTC. Protein: CASRDRGPGEQFF.

The genes are TRBV7-2 and TRBJ2-7, with 7 bases identical to TRBD1. The germline V gene has CDR1 SGHTA and CDR2 FQGNSA. The CDR3 covers 12 residues. J was trimmed by 6 bases and V by 5 bases; bases with no gene match: 4. CDR3: CASSRQGGEQYF. The DNA of the CDR3 is TGTGCCAGCAGCCGACAGGGTGGCGAGCAGTACTTC.

The CDR3 region is CAWKQPGTTFTMRQFF. The CDR3 DNA is TGTGCCTGGAAACAGCCCGGGACTACTTTCACAATGAGGCAGTTCTTC. V usage is TRBV30 and J usage is TRBJ2-1; TRBD2 matches 7 bases. Germline V gene lookup returns CDR1 GTSNPN and CDR2 SVGIG (reference sequence). V dropped 4 bases and J dropped 12; count of bases not matched to a gene: 21. CDR3 length equals 16 residues. Variable domain in full (rest from reference TRBV30 and TRBJ2-1): SQTIHQWPATLVQPVGSPLSLECTVEGTSNPNLYWYRQAAGRGLQLLFYSVGIGQISSEVPQNLSASRPQDRQFILSSKKLLLSDSGFYLCAWKQPGTTFTMRQFFGPGTRLTVL.

V gene TRBV20-1 combines with J gene TRBJ2-1; D ambiguous. V lost 3 bases, J lost 0 bases, and 6 bases lay in between. The CDR3 is 13 amino acids. Germline loops: CDR1 DFQATT, CDR2 SNEGSKA (reference sequence). The CDR3 is CSASASSYNEQFF. CDR3 DNA sequence: TGCAGTGCTAGCGCGAGCTCCTACAATGAGCAGTTCTTC.

The chain carries TRBV5-4 and TRBJ1-3, with a possible D match to TRBD1 (6 bases). CDR1 is SGHNT and CDR2 is YYREEE in the germline V gene (reference sequence). The CDR3 is 15 residues long. The germline V and J ends were trimmed by 2 bases and 2 bases, with 11 bases remaining between them. This CDR3 is CASSLGGSTGNTIYF. CDR3 DNA: TGTGCCAGCAGCTTAGGGGGTTCCACTGGAAACACCATATATTTT.

CDR3 loop: CASSLDGDSNQPQHF. The CDR3 nucleotides read TGCGCCAGCAGCCTGGACGGGGATAGCAATCAGCCCCAGCATTTT. The rearrangement joins TRBV5-1 to TRBJ1-5; D gene uncertain. The germline CDR1 and CDR2 sequences are SGHRS and YFSETQ. Between the trimmed V and J ends, which lost 4 bases and 0 bases, there was a span of 11 bases. The CDR3 loop spans 15 amino acids.

Regarding this clonotype: A read error may produce the germline difference seen at one junction end. The J gene is TRBJ2-5, the V gene TRBV7-7; unclear D gene. Germline CDR1 SSHAT, CDR2 FNYEAQ (reference sequence). The CDR3 has 15 amino acids. This chain's CDR3 is CASSLGREIKETQYF. CDR3 DNA sequence: TGTGCTAGCAGCTTAGGTCGAGAGATAAAAGAGACCCAGTACTTC. The full variable domain, rest sourced from reference TRBV7-7 and TRBJ2-5, is GAGVSQSPRYKVTKRGQDVTLRCDPISSHATLYWYQQALGQGPEFLTYFNYEAQPDKSGLPSDRFSAERPEGSISTLTIQRTEQRDSAMYRCASSLGREIKETQYFGPGTRLLVL.

This chain links TRBV20-1 with TRBJ2-7, with 8 positions matching TRBD2. With 5 bases clipped from V and 3 bases from J, the junction kept 6 bases outside the gene matches. Per germline, CDR1 DFQATT and CDR2 SNEGSKA (reference sequence). There are 13 residues in the CDR3. CDR3 DNA sequence: TGCAGTGCTTCTAGCGGGCCACACTACGAGCAGTACTTC. Translating it yields CSASSGPHYEQYF.

This clonotype was seen a handful of times. J is TRBJ1-5 and V is TRBV7-9; 8 bases fit TRBD1. Per germline, CDR1 SEHNR and CDR2 FQNEAQ (reference sequence). Trimming removed 5 bases from V and 2 bases from J; junction bases left unmatched: 5. There are 15 residues in the CDR3. CDR3 residues: CASSTDRGGNQPQHF. The CDR3 DNA reads TGTGCCAGCAGCACTGACAGGGGTGGCAATCAGCCCCAGCATTTT.

The chain combines TRBV30 with TRBJ2-4; 8 bases align to TRBD2. This CDR3 region has 14 residues. Looked up from germline, CDR1 is GTSNPN and CDR2 is SVGIG (reference sequence). V gave up 4 bases and J gave up 3 bases; unmatched junction bases: 5. CDR3 DNA sequence: TGTGCCTGGAATAGCGGGACCGTCAAAAACATTCAGTACTTC. Its translation is CAWNSGTVKNIQYF.

In its sample, this clonotype was seen once. The gene calls are TRBV7-9 and TRBJ2-5, with D perhaps TRBD1 (5 bases). The CDR3 is made up of 18 amino acids. Trimming stripped 6 bases from V and 0 bases from J, with 23 bases between. CDR1 is SEHNR, CDR2 FQNEAQ, per germline (reference sequence). The CDR3 is CASSSFTGGNENQETQYF. CDR3 coding DNA: TGTGCCAGCAGTTCATTTACAGGTGGCAACGAGAACCAAGAGACCCAGTACTTC.

The V call is TRBV28, the J call TRBJ2-7; 7 bases agree with TRBD2. Per the germline V gene, CDR1 is MDHEN and CDR2 is SYDVKM. The CDR3 consists of 14 residues. Losses at the gene ends were 0 bases for V and 5 bases for J; bases not matched to a gene: 4. DNA for the CDR3: TGTGCCAGCAGTTTATGGGGGAGGGTCCACGAGCAGTACTTC. This translates into CASSLWGRVHEQYF. Based on the CDR3 plus reference TRBV28 and TRBJ2-7, the full variable domain is DVKVTQSSRYLVKRTGEKVFLECVQDMDHENMFWYRQDPGLGLRLIYFSYDVKMKEKGDIPEGYSVSREKKERFSLILESASTNQTSMYLCASSLWGRVHEQYFGPGTRLTVT.

The V and J genes are TRBV20-1 and TRBJ2-5, with D unclear. The CDR3 has 12 residues. The germline CDR1 and CDR2 sequences are DFQATT and SNEGSKA (reference sequence). V gave up 3 bases and J gave up 3 bases, with 8 bases separating them. The CDR3 sequence: CSASNAEETQYF. CDR3 DNA: TGCAGTGCTAGTAACGCAGAAGAGACCCAGTACTTC.

The V and J genes are TRBV6-1 and TRBJ2-3, with 10 positions matching TRBD2. CDR1 and CDR2 (germline): MNHNS, SASEGT. CDR3 length: 15 residues. After removal of 5 bases from V and 1 base from J, the junction contained 3 bases not matched to a gene. This CDR3 is CASSSGRAGTDTQYF. As DNA, the CDR3 is TGTGCCAGCAGTAGCGGGAGGGCCGGCACAGATACGCAGTATTTT.

The V gene is TRBV29-1, the J gene TRBJ2-7; the D gene is possibly TRBD2 (7 bases). The CDR3 contains 16 residues. Germline V lookup: CDR1 SQVTM, CDR2 ANQGSEA. CDR3 sequence: CKSRAQTGRVCYEQYF. CDR3 DNA: TGCAAGTCGAGGGCCCAAACAGGGAGGGTGTGCTACGAGCAGTACTTC.